The 13 T cell receptor beta chains below were found in one sample sequenced in a study of beta chain features in type 1 diabetes. Every isolated RNA sample was fully reverse transcribed, so sequencing captured expressed TCRB transcripts. Libraries were prepared by immunoSEQ multiplex PCR; TCRdb keeps only in-frame clonotypes and omits some of them. This table holds hundreds of thousands of clones, over 8.5% found once. Sequencing was carried out using naive CD4+ T cells from blood. The receptor set was obtained from a woman aged 18-30 years in good health.

In its sample, this clone was seen a few times. The chain recombines TRBV29-1 with TRBJ2-1; 11 bases line up with TRBD2. With 6 bases clipped from V and 9 bases from J, the junction kept 10 bases outside the gene matches. From germline, CDR1 is SQVTM and CDR2 ANQGSEA. The CDR3 loop spans 14 amino acids. The CDR3 loop reads CSVVTRLAGGEQFF. The CDR3 coding sequence is TGCAGCGTCGTGACTCGCCTAGCGGGAGGTGAGCAGTTCTTC.

The chain couples TRBV5-1 to TRBJ2-3; unclear D gene. Germline V gene lookup returns CDR1 SGHRS and CDR2 YFSETQ. V gave up 4 bases and J gave up 1 base, with 13 bases separating them. The CDR3 loop spans 15 amino acids. CDR3 sequence reads: CASSPPASGTDTQYF. Here the CDR3 DNA reads TGCGCCAGCAGCCCCCCGGCGAGCGGCACAGATACGCAGTATTTT.

This chain links TRBV30 with TRBJ1-5; 8 bases are shared with TRBD1. In germline, CDR1 is GTSNPN, CDR2 SVGIG (reference sequence). The CDR3 has 15 amino acids. The trim removed 3 bases at V and 3 bases at J, leaving 7 bases unmatched. This CDR3 reads CAWSPLQGVNQPQHF. The CDR3 coding sequence is TGTGCCTGGAGCCCATTACAGGGGGTCAATCAGCCCCAGCATTTT.

V and J are TRBV6-6 and TRBJ1-2; maybe TRBD1 (5 bases). V was shortened by 4 bases and J by 6 bases, with 15 bases between the two germline ends. The CDR3 is 14 residues long. Germline loops: CDR1 MNHNY, CDR2 SVGAGI (reference sequence). The CDR3 region has the DNA TGTGCCAGCAGTTCGCTCCAGGGTCTCCATGGCTACACCTTC. It is translated as CASSSLQGLHGYTF.

The chain couples TRBV5-1 to TRBJ2-3; D is perhaps TRBD2 (5 bases). Germline values: CDR1 SGHRS, CDR2 YFSETQ. The CDR3 has 15 residues. Trimming cost V 4 bases and J 0 bases, with 12 bases left between them. The CDR3 coding sequence is TGCGCCAGCAGCCCGAGGGCGGCAAGCACAGATACGCAGTATTTT. Amino acid sequence: CASSPRAASTDTQYF.

For the CDR3, the DNA is TGTGCCTGGAGTCCCTTTGGGACAAGAAGCACAGATACGCAGTATTTT. It encodes CAWSPFGTRSTDTQYF. The chain joins TRBV30 to TRBJ2-3; D may be TRBD1 (6 bases). Germline CDR1 is GTSNPN and CDR2 is SVGIG (reference sequence). The CDR3 has 16 amino acids. Trimming pared 2 bases from V and 0 bases from J, leaving 15 bases between.

V gene TRBV5-1 combines with J gene TRBJ2-7, with 8 positions matching TRBD1. The CDR3 spans 15 residues. V dropped 0 bases and J dropped 7; count of bases not matched to a gene: 9. Germline V gene data show CDR1 as SGHRS and CDR2 as YFSETQ. The CDR3 DNA sequence: TGCGCCAGCAGCTTGGACTTCCAGGGGGCGCGTGAGCAGTACTTC. It is translated as CASSLDFQGAREQYF.

This rearrangement joins TRBV2 to TRBJ1-4; a weak D match, TRBD1 (6 bases). Looked up from germline, CDR1 is SNHLY and CDR2 is FYNNEI. V shed 5 bases and J shed 3 bases, with 10 bases lying between them. CDR3 length: 14 amino acids. DNA for the CDR3: TGTGCCAGCAGTAGGACAGACTCTAATGAAAAACTGTTTTTT. Protein product: CASSRTDSNEKLFF. The whole variable domain, remainder taken from reference TRBV2 and TRBJ1-4, is EPEVTQTPSHQVTQMGQEVILRCVPISNHLYFYWYRQILGQKVEFLVSFYNNEISEKSEIFDDQFSVERPDGSNFTLKIRSTKLEDSAMYFCASSRTDSNEKLFFGSGTQLSVL.

There are a few counts of this clone. The CDR3 reads CASSLYQETQYF. For the CDR3, the DNA is TGTGCCAGCAGCCTGTACCAAGAGACCCAGTACTTC. The chain is built from TRBV11-2 and TRBJ2-5; D not certain. The ends were cut back, 5 bases at V and 0 bases at J, with 4 bases in the middle. The V gene's germline CDR1 is SGHAT and CDR2 FQNNGV. CDR3 length equals 12 residues.

The V call is TRBV9, the J call TRBJ1-4; possibly TRBD1 for D (6 bases). The germline V and J ends were trimmed by 2 bases and 4 bases, with 18 bases remaining between them. The germline V gene encodes CDR1 SGDLS and CDR2 YYNGEE. The CDR3 spans 17 residues. Here the CDR3 DNA reads TGTGCCAGCAGCGTCACCGGACAGCCTTCCCGTAATGAAAAACTGTTTTTT. Its protein product is CASSVTGQPSRNEKLFF.

There are a few counts of this clone. This rearrangement joins TRBV7-9 to TRBJ1-2; 7 positions agree with TRBD1. The CDR3 is 12 residues long. V was pared by 5 bases and J by 6 bases, with 3 bases of the junction left unmatched. Germline assignment: CDR1 SEHNR and CDR2 FQNEAQ (reference sequence). CDR3 protein: CASSPDRDGYTF. CDR3 DNA: TGTGCCAGCAGCCCCGACAGGGATGGCTACACCTTC.

This clone was picked up a small number of times. The chain employs TRBV5-4 and TRBJ2-7, with 8 bases aligning to TRBD1. The CDR3 extends over 15 amino acids. Germline CDR1 and CDR2: SGHNT and YYREEE (reference sequence). With 0 bases clipped from V and 6 bases from J, the junction kept 8 bases outside the gene matches. The CDR3 coding sequence is TGTGCCAGCAGCTTGGGACAGGGGCAATCCGGCGAGCAGTACTTC. Translating gives CASSLGQGQSGEQYF. Based on the CDR3 plus reference TRBV5-4 and TRBJ2-7, the full variable domain is ETGVTQSPTHLIKTRGQQVTLRCSSQSGHNTVSWYQQALGQGPQFIFQYYREEENGRGNFPPRFSGLQFPNYSSELNVNALELDDSALYLCASSLGQGQSGEQYFGPGTRLTVT.

This clone was detected a few times. The V and J genes are TRBV13 and TRBJ2-7; the match to TRBD1 covers 9 bases. The trim removed 5 bases at V and 0 bases at J, leaving 8 bases unmatched. CDR1 is PRHDT and CDR2 is FYEKMQ in the germline V gene (reference sequence). The CDR3 sequence is 16 residues long. The CDR3 sequence: CASSTGQGLHSYEQYF. The CDR3 DNA is TGTGCCAGCAGCACAGGACAGGGGTTACACTCCTACGAGCAGTACTTC.